One and the same sample provided the 13 T cell receptor beta chains below, sequenced in a study of blood T cell repertoires in COVID-19. TCRdb's table, derived via immunoSEQ multiplex PCR, lists solely in-frame clones and lacks some. This table has approximately 15,000 clones, roughly three quarters appearing once. What was sequenced was peripheral blood. The receptor set was obtained from a man in his sixties with active or convalescent COVID-19.

The rearrangement joins TRBV6-5 to TRBJ2-3, with 9 nucleotides matching TRBD2. V lost 5 bases, J lost 4 bases, and 7 bases stayed unmatched. Per germline, CDR1 MNHEY and CDR2 SVGAGI. The CDR3 consists of 15 residues. CDR3 sequence (DNA): TGTGCCAGCAGTAGACTAGCGGATTCACCAGATACGCAGTATTTT. Protein: CASSRLADSPDTQYF.

The chain links TRBV10-2 to TRBJ1-1, with 8 nucleotides matching TRBD1. This CDR3 comprises 15 residues. CDR1 and CDR2 (germline): WSHSY, SAAADI. V lost 4 bases to trimming and J lost 0 bases; unmatched junction nucleotides: 4. The CDR3 nucleotides are TGCGCCAGCAGTGTCCCAGGGGGCGTGAACACTGAAGCTTTCTTT. As protein: CASSVPGGVNTEAFF.

The V gene is TRBV18, the J gene TRBJ2-7; D gene uncertain. Trimming cost V 3 bases and J 3 bases, with 3 bases left between them. There are 11 residues in the CDR3. Looked up from germline, CDR1 is KGHSH and CDR2 is LQKENI. CDR3 region: CASSPNYEQYF. The CDR3 DNA sequence: TGTGCCAGCTCACCCAACTACGAGCAGTACTTC.

V usage is TRBV12-5 and J usage is TRBJ1-3; perhaps TRBD1 as D (5 bases). Trimming shortened V by 4 bases and J by 5 bases, and 15 bases separated the two germline ends. Per the germline V gene, CDR1 is LGHNT and CDR2 is FRNRAP. CDR3 length: 15 residues. Here the CDR3 DNA reads TGTGCTAGTGGTTCGGGAGGGGTGAAGCGAAACACCATATATTTT. Protein: CASGSGGVKRNTIYF.

The chain uses TRBV29-1 and TRBJ2-3; 10 bases are a match to TRBD2. CDR1 SQVTM and CDR2 ANQGSEA come from the germline V gene. The length of the CDR3 is 13 residues. J gave up 2 bases and V 8 bases, and 4 bases lay outside the gene matches. The DNA of the CDR3 is TGCAGCACACTAGCGGGGTCCACAGATACGCAGTATTTT. It specifies CSTLAGSTDTQYF.

This sequence joins TRBV5-4 and TRBJ2-1, with D possibly being TRBD1 (6 bases). The V end was cut by 4 bases, the J end by 2 bases, with 13 bases between. The germline CDR1 and CDR2 sequences are SGHNT and YYREEE (reference sequence). The CDR3 contains 15 residues. The CDR3 DNA is TGTGCCAGCAGCCCTGGGGGCAACACCTACAATGAGCAGTTCTTC. It specifies CASSPGGNTYNEQFF. Looking up the rest from reference TRBV5-4 and TRBJ2-1 gives the full variable domain: ETGVTQSPTHLIKTRGQQVTLRCSSQSGHNTVSWYQQALGQGPQFIFQYYREEENGRGNFPPRFSGLQFPNYSSELNVNALELDDSALYLCASSPGGNTYNEQFFGPGTRLTVL.

The rearrangement joins TRBV11-2 to TRBJ2-5, with 14 bases aligning to TRBD2. CDR1 is SGHAT, CDR2 FQNNGV, per germline. The CDR3 runs to 14 residues. V lost 11 bases and J lost 4; bases outside the gene matches: 6. The CDR3 here is CAVGGLAGVETQYF. CDR3 in DNA: TGTGCCGTCGGGGGACTAGCGGGGGTAGAGACCCAGTACTTC.

V is TRBV6-5 and J is TRBJ1-1, with 9 bases that match TRBD1. Per the germline V gene, CDR1 is MNHEY and CDR2 is SVGAGI. This CDR3 contains 13 residues. V lost 6 bases and J lost 3; bases outside the gene matches: 2. The CDR3 spells CASRGQGDTEAFF. The CDR3 DNA reads as TGTGCCAGCAGGGGACAGGGAGACACTGAAGCTTTCTTT.

V usage is TRBV6-5 and J usage is TRBJ2-7; 9 nucleotides align to TRBD2. After removal of 5 bases from V and 3 bases from J, the junction contained 8 bases not matched to a gene. Germline CDR1 is MNHEY and CDR2 is SVGAGI. The CDR3 is 15 residues long. CDR3 DNA sequence: TGTGCCAGCAGTCGGACTAGCGCGAGACTCTACGAGCAGTACTTC. Translation gives CASSRTSARLYEQYF.

This clone was observed a handful of times. The rearrangement uses TRBV19 and TRBJ2-2; 8 nucleotides match TRBD2. CDR3 length equals 17 residues. The V gene's germline CDR1 is LNHDA and CDR2 SQIVND (reference sequence). V dropped 3 bases and J dropped 6; count of bases not matched to a gene: 12. The CDR3 DNA reads TGTGCCAGTAGTATCCCCCACGGGACTAGGGTCCCCGGGGAGCTGTTTTTT. Amino acid sequence: CASSIPHGTRVPGELFF.

The gene calls are TRBV28 and TRBJ1-2; D may be TRBD1 (5 bases). The CDR3 spans 14 residues. Per germline, CDR1 MDHEN and CDR2 SYDVKM. The germline V and J ends were trimmed by 2 bases and 4 bases, with 11 bases remaining between them. The DNA of the CDR3 is TGTGCCAGCAGTTTAGGGAACAGGCTCTATGGCTACACCTTC. Residues: CASSLGNRLYGYTF.

The sample holds one count of this clone. This chain links TRBV19 with TRBJ2-6, with D possibly TRBD1 on 5 matching bases. Germline assignment: CDR1 LNHDA and CDR2 SQIVND (reference sequence). The V end was cut by 0 bases, the J end by 4 bases, with 13 bases between. This CDR3 has 17 residues. The CDR3 region has the DNA TGTGCCAGTAGTATAGAAACAGGAACATCAGGGGCCAACGTCCTGACTTTC. Encoded protein: CASSIETGTSGANVLTF.

This chain joins TRBV30 and TRBJ2-7, with a weak D call TRBD1 (6 bases). Trimming took off 1 base at V and 3 bases at J, with 7 bases between the two ends. CDR1 and CDR2 (germline): GTSNPN, SVGIG (reference sequence). CDR3 size: 12 residues. This chain's CDR3 is CAWSEGDYEQYF. CDR3 in DNA: TGTGCCTGGAGTGAGGGGGACTACGAGCAGTACTTC. The whole variable domain, remainder taken from reference TRBV30 and TRBJ2-7, is SQTIHQWPATLVQPVGSPLSLECTVEGTSNPNLYWYRQAAGRGLQLLFYSVGIGQISSEVPQNLSASRPQDRQFILSSKKLLLSDSGFYLCAWSEGDYEQYFGPGTRLTVT.